The clone carrying this T cell receptor beta chain appeared a few times. Its antigen is undetermined. Germline CDR1 reads MDHEN; CDR2 reads SYDVKM. Deletions cut 8 bases from V and 7 bases from J, with 10 bases between. This CDR3 spans 11 amino acids. Unique molecular identifiers tagged individual cDNA molecules. One entry per CDR3 protein, called by TCRdb with MiXCR from the 5' RACE reads. The sample lists some 49,000 distinct CDR3 sequences; 10% to 15% were seen once. This sample is drawn from a study of early T cells in non-severe SARS-CoV-2 infection. Study-wide points: Database matching using VDJdb favored anti-spike CD8 responses, with private and CD4 specificities left missing.

The chain combines TRBV28 with TRBJ2-3; D uncertain. The sample consisted of whole blood. The origin of this receptor is an adult who was a healthcare worker with PCR-confirmed SARS-CoV-2 infection or an uninfected control (not recorded which). The CDR3 here is CASCREHTQYF. In DNA form, the CDR3 reads TGTGCCAGCTGTAGGGAACATACGCAGTATTTT. The full variable domain, in which reference TRBV28 and TRBJ2-3 provide the parts outside the CDR3, is DVKVTQSSRYLVKRTGEKVFLECVQDMDHENMFWYRQDPGLGLRLIYFSYDVKMKEKGDIPEGYSVSREKKERFSLILESASTNQTSMYLCASCREHTQYFGPGTRLTVL.